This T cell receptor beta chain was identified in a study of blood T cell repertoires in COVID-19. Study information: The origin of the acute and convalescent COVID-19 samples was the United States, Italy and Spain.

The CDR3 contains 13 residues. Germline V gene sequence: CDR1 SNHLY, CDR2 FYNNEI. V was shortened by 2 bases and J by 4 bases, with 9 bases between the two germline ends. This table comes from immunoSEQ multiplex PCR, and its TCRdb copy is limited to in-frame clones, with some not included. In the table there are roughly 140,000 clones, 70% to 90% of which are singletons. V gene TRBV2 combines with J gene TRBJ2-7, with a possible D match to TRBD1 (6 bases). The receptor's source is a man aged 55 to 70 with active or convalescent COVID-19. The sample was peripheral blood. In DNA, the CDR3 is TGTGCCAGCAGTGAAACAGGGCGATACGAGCAGTACTTC. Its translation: CASSETGRYEQYF.